This note documents a single TCR beta chain sequence. What it binds is unknown. This specimen belongs to a study of cytomegalovirus exposure and HLA in healthy donors. Study results and caveats: According to reports, the classifier identified cytomegalovirus status with high specificity and sensitivity. The TCR clusters that emerged in the first cohort tended, a later analysis found, to co-occur in the 95 to 150 validation repertoires. Researchers catalogued some 160 TCR beta chains as cytomegalovirus-associated.

Using immunoSEQ multiplex PCR, the repertoire was profiled, and TCRdb retains in-frame clones only, with some absent. Here the sample spans about 190,000 clones, about 84% being singletons. The study drew the donors from its 120-subject validation cohort, separate from the roughly 670-subject first cohort. The TCR comes from a woman in her late teens or twenties in good health and CMV-seronegative. The sample was PBMCs.

CDR3 amino acids: CASSLQGASSYEQYF. The CDR3, as DNA: TGTGCCAGCAGTCTTCAGGGGGCTTCCTCCTACGAGCAGTACTTC. The J gene is TRBJ2-7, the V gene TRBV6-1, with 8 bases matching TRBD1. V dropped 5 bases and J dropped 0; count of bases not matched to a gene: 6. The CDR3 totals 15 residues. CDR1 and CDR2 (germline): MNHNS, SASEGT.